This is a list of T cell receptor beta chains from one sample in a study of shared clonotypes between healthy human individuals. Method: immunoSEQ multiplex PCR; TCRdb's copy keeps in-frame clones and lacks some. The sample shows under 600,000 clones, approximately 79% of them seen only once. Input material: PBMCs. The receptors shown here come from a woman between 40 and 55 years old in good health. Some clones in this sample may be carry-over from other donors' samples. The CDR3 runs from the conserved cysteine through the conserved F or W. The D gene is left open where the match is weak. A row's size may be missing; if present it is once, few, many or a size class.

cdr3_nt cdr3_aa clone_size v_call d_call j_call
TGTGCCAGCATGGGGAGCGGGGGAAACTACGAGCAGTACTTC CASMGSGGNYEQYF once TRBV28 TRBD2 TRBJ2-7
TGTGCCAGCAGTCCGGGGGCTACTCAGAGCGCAGATACGCAGTATTTT CASSPGATQSADTQYF NA TRBV7-2 NA TRBJ2-3
TGTGCCTGGAGTGTACGTCGGGGGTCGGCGGAGGCCTACAATGAGCAGTTCTTC CAWSVRRGSAEAYNEQFF NA TRBV30 NA TRBJ2-1
TGTGCCAGCAGCCCCCAGGGAAGGAAAAAAGAGACCCAGTACTTC CASSPQGRKKETQYF NA TRBV14 NA TRBJ2-5
TGTGCCAGTAGTTCCCCGTTTACCGGATCCTACGAGCAGTACTTC CASSSPFTGSYEQYF NA TRBV19 NA TRBJ2-7
TGTGCCAGCAGCTTCACCGGGACAGCAACAAATGAGCAGTTCTTC CASSFTGTATNEQFF NA TRBV7-9 TRBD1 TRBJ2-1
TGTGCCAGCAGCCGCAGGGGGCACGGCTATGGCTACACCTTC CASSRRGHGYGYTF NA TRBV14 TRBD1 TRBJ1-2
TGTGCCAGCAGCTTAGACCGACAGAAACGGGGACAGCCCCAGCATTTT CASSLDRQKRGQPQHF NA TRBV11-3 NA TRBJ1-5
TGTGCCAGCAGCCAAGGGTCGAACCTTCAAGCGGGCGAGCAGTACTTC CASSQGSNLQAGEQYF many TRBV4-2 NA TRBJ2-7
TGCGCCAGCAGCCAGGGACAGGGTTTCCACAATGAGCAGTTCTTC CASSQGQGFHNEQFF NA TRBV5-1 TRBD1 TRBJ2-1